These 17 T cell receptor beta chains share one sample of origin, sequenced in a study of blood T cell repertoires in COVID-19. Clones were sequenced by immunoSEQ multiplex PCR, and TCRdb holds only the in-frame ones, with some missing. Among approximately 200,000 clones listed, 75% to 90% were seen once. Sequenced: PBMCs or T cells enriched from blood (not recorded which). The receptors stem from a young woman who had been exposed to COVID-19.

The chain uses TRBV5-4 and TRBJ1-6; no firm D call. V dropped 0 bases and J dropped 0 bases, with 7 bases sitting between them. Germline V lookup: CDR1 SGHNT, CDR2 YYREEE (reference sequence). The CDR3 length is 16 residues. The CDR3 here is CASSLGVGSYNSPLHF. The CDR3 DNA reads TGTGCCAGCAGCTTGGGAGTCGGCTCCTATAATTCACCCCTCCACTTT.

The chain carries TRBV2 and TRBJ1-5, with 11 bases fitting TRBD1. This CDR3 comprises 16 residues. The V gene's germline CDR1 is SNHLY and CDR2 FYNNEI. J lost 4 bases, V lost 5 bases, and 7 bases had no gene match. CDR3 residues: CASSMIGQGANQPQHF. The CDR3 DNA reads as TGTGCCAGCAGTATGATAGGACAGGGGGCTAATCAGCCCCAGCATTTT.

The rearrangement joins TRBV6-1 to TRBJ2-2; D gene ambiguous. Germline CDR1 is MNHNS and CDR2 is SASEGT. Trimming cost V 2 bases and J 4 bases, with 5 bases left between them. The CDR3 has 13 residues. CDR3 nucleotides: TGTGCCAGCAGTGAACGTCTCACCGGGGAGCTGTTTTTT. The encoded protein is CASSERLTGELFF.

The chain uses TRBV7-9 and TRBJ1-2; D remains unclear. The CDR3 totals 17 residues. Germline CDR1 is SEHNR and CDR2 is FQNEAQ (reference sequence). Trimming took 3 bases from V and 6 from J, leaving 23 bases between them. The CDR3 region is CASSLWFPPGGTNGYTF. The CDR3 nucleotides read TGTGCCAGCAGCTTGTGGTTCCCCCCAGGAGGTACTAATGGCTACACCTTC.

The gene calls are TRBV12-5 and TRBJ1-1; D unclear. Trimming cost V 8 bases and J 3 bases, with 10 bases left between them. The CDR3 loop spans 12 amino acids. Looked up from germline, CDR1 is LGHNT and CDR2 is FRNRAP. The CDR3: CASFPRDTEAFF. The CDR3 nucleotides are TGTGCTAGTTTTCCCCGCGACACTGAAGCTTTCTTT.

This clone was detected a few times. The chain uses TRBV3-1 (or the pseudogene TRBV3-2) and TRBJ1-4; TRBD1 aligns across 9 bases. With 4 bases clipped from V and 3 bases from J, the junction kept 3 bases outside the gene matches. The CDR3 spans 15 residues. Looked up from germline, CDR1 is LGHDT and CDR2 is YNNKEL (reference sequence). Written as DNA, the CDR3 is TGTGCCAGCAGCCTCCGGACAGGGGCTAATGAAAAACTGTTTTTT. It is translated as CASSLRTGANEKLFF.

A single count supports this clone. This chain uses TRBV4-2 with TRBJ1-5; 7 bases line up with TRBD1. CDR1 and CDR2 from the germline V gene are LGHNA and YNFKEQ. V gave up 1 base and J gave up 2 bases; unmatched junction bases: 2. The CDR3 has 15 residues. CDR3 nucleotides: TGTGCCAGCAGCCAAGTTACAGGGGGCAATCAGCCCCAGCATTTT. Translating it yields CASSQVTGGNQPQHF.

The rearrangement links TRBV18 to TRBJ2-3, with D unclear. Germline V CDR1 and CDR2: KGHSH, LQKENI. The V and J ends lost 1 base and 3 bases respectively, with 8 bases between them. The CDR3 totals 14 residues. For the CDR3, the DNA is TGTGCCAGCTCACCACGTCCAGGAACAGATACGCAGTATTTT. This translates into CASSPRPGTDTQYF. Looking up the rest from reference TRBV18 and TRBJ2-3 gives the full variable domain: NAGVMQNPRHLVRRRGQEARLRCSPMKGHSHVYWYRQLPEEGLKFMVYLQKENIIDESGMPKERFSAEFPKEGPSILRIQQVVRGDSAAYFCASSPRPGTDTQYFGPGTRLTVL.

CDR3 protein: CASSQGGTGFNSPLHF. The CDR3 region has the DNA TGTGCCAGCAGCCAAGGGGGAACAGGGTTCAATTCACCCCTCCACTTT. The V gene is TRBV3-1 (or the pseudogene TRBV3-2), the J gene TRBJ1-6; weak D call: TRBD1 (6 bases). The V end lost 1 base, the J end lost 7 bases, and 14 bases lay between the germline ends. Germline V lookup: CDR1 LGHDT, CDR2 YNNKEL (reference sequence). The CDR3 extends over 16 amino acids.

The J gene is TRBJ1-5, the V gene TRBV10-2; 8 bases align to TRBD1. CDR1 is WSHSY and CDR2 is SAAADI in the germline V gene. There are 17 residues in the CDR3. The V segment lost 3 bases and the J segment 3 bases; nucleotides outside the gene matches: 10. The CDR3, as DNA: TGCGCCAGCAGTGATGGGCAGGGGGCGGCGGACAATCAGCCCCAGCATTTT. Residues: CASSDGQGAADNQPQHF.

This chain connects TRBV4-1 to TRBJ2-1; 7 bases line up with TRBD2. Germline trimming cut 0 bases from V and 8 bases from J; bases unmatched to any gene: 10. Germline CDR1 reads MGHRA; CDR2 reads YSYEKL. This CDR3 region has 16 residues. CDR3 nucleotide sequence: TGCGCCAGCAGCCAAGAGAGGTCTAGCGGCCTGGATGAGCAGTTCTTC. Amino acids: CASSQERSSGLDEQFF.

The rearrangement joins TRBV5-1 to TRBJ1-4; unclear D gene. The CDR3 has 16 amino acids. The germline CDR1 and CDR2 sequences are SGHRS and YFSETQ. The V end was cut by 0 bases, the J end by 3 bases, with 12 bases between. CDR3 in amino acids: CASSLEGGLSNEKLFF. The CDR3 nucleotides read TGCGCCAGCAGCTTGGAGGGAGGACTCTCTAATGAAAAACTGTTTTTT. Full variable domain (rest looked up from reference TRBV5-1 and TRBJ1-4): KAGVTQTPRYLIKTRGQQVTLSCSPISGHRSVSWYQQTPGQGLQFLFEYFSETQRNKGNFPGRFSGRQFSNSRSEMNVSTLELGDSALYLCASSLEGGLSNEKLFFGSGTQLSVL.

The V call is TRBV19, the J call TRBJ2-3, with D possibly TRBD1 on 6 matching bases. V lost 6 bases and J lost 2, with 18 bases in between. CDR1 is LNHDA and CDR2 is SQIVND in the germline V gene (reference sequence). This CDR3 has 16 amino acids. Here the CDR3 DNA reads TGTGCCAGTAGGCCAGACCGACTGGGGGCCACAGATACGCAGTATTTT. The encoded protein is CASRPDRLGATDTQYF.

This rearrangement joins TRBV30 to TRBJ1-2, with D possibly TRBD1 on 5 matching bases. V lost 4 bases and J lost 6, with 15 bases in between. The CDR3 consists of 13 residues. The germline V gene encodes CDR1 GTSNPN and CDR2 SVGIG (reference sequence). In DNA form, the CDR3 reads TGTGCCTGGATTGGTGTCGGACAAAATGGCTACACCTTC. Its protein is CAWIGVGQNGYTF.

V is TRBV7-3 and J is TRBJ2-1, with no clear D. Germline V CDR1 and CDR2: SGHTA, FQGTGA. The CDR3 length is 13 residues. Trimming shortened V by 5 bases and J by 7 bases, and 12 bases separated the two germline ends. As DNA, the CDR3 is TGTGCCAGCAGCCCCATGGCACCGAATGAGCAGTTCTTC. It yields the protein CASSPMAPNEQFF.

V is TRBV19 and J is TRBJ2-3; 11 nucleotides match TRBD2. The CDR3 consists of 14 residues. The germline V gene has CDR1 LNHDA and CDR2 SQIVND (reference sequence). Unmatched junction bases numbered 6, after V lost 4 bases and J lost 9 bases. The CDR3 is CASSNPGLAETQYF. Here the CDR3 DNA reads TGTGCCAGTAGTAACCCGGGACTAGCGGAAACGCAGTATTTT.

The rearrangement links TRBV6-5 to TRBJ2-5; the D gene is possibly TRBD2 (5 bases). This CDR3 has 13 residues. V lost 4 bases and J lost 5, with 11 bases in between. CDR1 and CDR2 (germline): MNHEY, SVGAGI. The CDR3: CASSSGVGETQYF. DNA of the CDR3: TGTGCCAGCAGTTCCGGGGTAGGGGAGACCCAGTACTTC.